This T cell receptor beta chain was sequenced in a study of OX40 agonist ivuxolimab in advanced cancers. At the level of the study: Ivuxolimab doses were 0.01, 0.1, 0.3, 1.5, 3 or 10 mg/kg every 2 weeks. Of the participants, 40% had some prior anti-PD-1, anti-PD-L1 or anti-CTLA-4 therapy, which was allowed.

Produced via immunoSEQ multiplex PCR; TCRdb's table is partial and in-frame only. The repertoire holds tens of thousands of clones, with 90% to 95% as singletons. Prior autoimmune disease or systemic immunosuppression barred patients. This CDR3 comprises 14 residues. The germline V gene has CDR1 MNHEY and CDR2 SVGAGI. V was clipped by 4 bases and J by 3 bases; unmatched bases: 2. The chain recombines TRBV6-5 with TRBJ2-3, with 9 nucleotides matching TRBD2. The sequence was obtained from an adult with an advanced solid tumor such as melanoma, head and neck, liver or kidney cancer. The sample here was CD4+ or CD8+ T cells sorted from blood, taken in a trial of the OX40 agonist ivuxolimab. This chain's CDR3 is CASSSAGGTDTQYF. The CDR3 DNA reads TGTGCCAGCAGTTCGGCGGGGGGGACAGATACGCAGTATTTT.